This T cell receptor (beta chain) was identified during a study of blood T cell repertoires in COVID-19. Sequencing was performed with immunoSEQ multiplex PCR; in TCRdb, only in-frame clones are kept and a portion is missing. In the table there are about 62,000 clones, around 79% of which are singletons. The V and J ends lost 1 base and 2 bases, in that order; junction bases with no gene match: 7. This CDR3 region has 17 residues. Germline CDR1 and CDR2: MGHDK and SYGVNS. The sequence derives from a man in his fifties or sixties with acute or convalescent COVID-19. Input material: peripheral blood. This chain connects TRBV25-1 to TRBJ2-2, with TRBD2 matching over 7 bases. The DNA for the CDR3 is TGTGCCAGCAGTGAATTCGGACTAGGTACCAACACCGGGGAGCTGTTTTTT. Protein product: CASSEFGLGTNTGELFF.